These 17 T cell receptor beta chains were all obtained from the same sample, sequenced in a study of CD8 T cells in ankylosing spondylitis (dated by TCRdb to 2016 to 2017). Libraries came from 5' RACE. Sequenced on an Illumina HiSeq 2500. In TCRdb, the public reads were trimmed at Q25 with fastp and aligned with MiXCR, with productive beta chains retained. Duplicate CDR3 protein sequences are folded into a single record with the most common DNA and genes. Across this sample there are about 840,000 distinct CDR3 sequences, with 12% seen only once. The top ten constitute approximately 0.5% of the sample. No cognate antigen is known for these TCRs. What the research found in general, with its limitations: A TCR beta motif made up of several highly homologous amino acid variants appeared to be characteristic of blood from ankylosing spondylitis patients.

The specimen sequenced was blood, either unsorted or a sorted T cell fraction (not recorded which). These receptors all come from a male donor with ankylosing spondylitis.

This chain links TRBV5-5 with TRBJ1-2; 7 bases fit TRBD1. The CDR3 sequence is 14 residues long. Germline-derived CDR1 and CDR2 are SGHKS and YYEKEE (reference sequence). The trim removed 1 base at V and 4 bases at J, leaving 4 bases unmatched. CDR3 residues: CASSLSGTVYGYTF. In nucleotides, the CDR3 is TGTGCCAGCAGCTTGTCCGGGACAGTCTATGGCTACACCTTC. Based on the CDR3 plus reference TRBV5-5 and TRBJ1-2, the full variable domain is DAGVTQSPTHLIKTRGQQVTLRCSPISGHKSVSWYQQVLGQGPQFIFQYYEKEERGRGNFPDRFSARQFPNYSSELNVNALLLGDSALYLCASSLSGTVYGYTFGSGTRLTVV.

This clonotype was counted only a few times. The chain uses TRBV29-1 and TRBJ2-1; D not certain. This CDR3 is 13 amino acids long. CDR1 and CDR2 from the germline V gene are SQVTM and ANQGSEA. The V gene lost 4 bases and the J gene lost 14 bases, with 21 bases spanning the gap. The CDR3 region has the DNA TGCAGCGTTGCGGGTAGTACGGCTCTATATAAGTTCTTC. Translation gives CSVAGSTALYKFF.

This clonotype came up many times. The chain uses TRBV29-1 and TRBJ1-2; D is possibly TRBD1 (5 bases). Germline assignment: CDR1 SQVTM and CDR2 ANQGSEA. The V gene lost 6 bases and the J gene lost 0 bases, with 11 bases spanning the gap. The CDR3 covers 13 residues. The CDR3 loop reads CSVPGTANYGYTF. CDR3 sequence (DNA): TGCAGCGTCCCTGGGACTGCTAACTATGGCTACACCTTC.

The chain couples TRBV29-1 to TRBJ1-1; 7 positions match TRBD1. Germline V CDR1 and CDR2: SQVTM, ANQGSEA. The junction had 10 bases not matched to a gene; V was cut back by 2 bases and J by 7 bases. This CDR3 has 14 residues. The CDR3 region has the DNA TGCAGCGTTGAAATCCCGGGACAGCGACTTGAAGCTTTCTTT. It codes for CSVEIPGQRLEAFF.

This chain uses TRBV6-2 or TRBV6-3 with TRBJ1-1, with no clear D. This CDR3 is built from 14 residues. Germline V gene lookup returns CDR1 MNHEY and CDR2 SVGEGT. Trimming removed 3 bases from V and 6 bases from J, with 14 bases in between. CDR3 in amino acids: CASSYLRPPAEAFF. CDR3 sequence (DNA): TGTGCCAGCAGTTATCTAAGGCCACCGGCTGAAGCTTTCTTT.

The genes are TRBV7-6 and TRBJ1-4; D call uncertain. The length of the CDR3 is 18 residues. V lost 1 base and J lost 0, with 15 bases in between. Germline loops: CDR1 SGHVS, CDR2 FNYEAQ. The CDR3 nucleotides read TGTGCCAGCAGCTTAGAACCTGTGCACAGAACAACTAATGAAAAACTGTTTTTT. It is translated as CASSLEPVHRTTNEKLFF.

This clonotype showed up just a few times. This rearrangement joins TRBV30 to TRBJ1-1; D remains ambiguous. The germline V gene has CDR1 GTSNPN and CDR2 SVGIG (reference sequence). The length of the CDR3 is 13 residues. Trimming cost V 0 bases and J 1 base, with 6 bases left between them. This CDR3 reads CAWSVDRNTEAFF. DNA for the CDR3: TGTGCCTGGAGTGTAGATAGGAACACTGAAGCTTTCTTT.

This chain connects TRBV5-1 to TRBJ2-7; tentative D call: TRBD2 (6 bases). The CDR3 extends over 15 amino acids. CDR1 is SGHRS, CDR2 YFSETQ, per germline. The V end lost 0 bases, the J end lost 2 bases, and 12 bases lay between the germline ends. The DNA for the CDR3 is TGCGCCAGCAGCTTGGCCCCGGGAGAAGCCTACGAGCAGTACTTC. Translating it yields CASSLAPGEAYEQYF.

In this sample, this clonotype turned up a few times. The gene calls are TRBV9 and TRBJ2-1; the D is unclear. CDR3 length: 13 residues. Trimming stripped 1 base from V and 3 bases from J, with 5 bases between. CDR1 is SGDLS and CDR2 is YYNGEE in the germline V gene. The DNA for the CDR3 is TGTGCCAGCAGCGTAAAGGGCTACAATGAGCAGTTCTTC. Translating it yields CASSVKGYNEQFF.

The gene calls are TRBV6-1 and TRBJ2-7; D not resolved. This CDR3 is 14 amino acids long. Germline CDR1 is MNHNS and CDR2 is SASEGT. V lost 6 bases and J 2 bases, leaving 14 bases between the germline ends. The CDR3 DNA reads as TGTGCCAGCAGCCCCTTTCTCGCGACCTACGAGCAGTACTTC. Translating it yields CASSPFLATYEQYF.

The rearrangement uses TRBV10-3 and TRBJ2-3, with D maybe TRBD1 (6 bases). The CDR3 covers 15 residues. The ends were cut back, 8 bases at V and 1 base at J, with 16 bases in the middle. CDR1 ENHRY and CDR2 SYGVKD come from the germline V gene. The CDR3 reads CAIRKQGAGTDTQYF. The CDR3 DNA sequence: TGTGCCATCCGAAAACAGGGAGCAGGCACAGATACGCAGTATTTT.

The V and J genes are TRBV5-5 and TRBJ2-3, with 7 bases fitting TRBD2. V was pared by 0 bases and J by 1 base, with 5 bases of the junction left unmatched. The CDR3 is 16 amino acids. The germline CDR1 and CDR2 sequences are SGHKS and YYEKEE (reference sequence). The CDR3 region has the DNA TGTGCCAGCAGCTTGGTGGGCCTAGCGGGCACAGATACGCAGTATTTT. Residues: CASSLVGLAGTDTQYF.

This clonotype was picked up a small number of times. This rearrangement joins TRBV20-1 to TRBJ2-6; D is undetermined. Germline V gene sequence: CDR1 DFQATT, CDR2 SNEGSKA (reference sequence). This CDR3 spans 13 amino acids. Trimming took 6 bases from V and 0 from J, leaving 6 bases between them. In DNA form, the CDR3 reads TGCAGTGCCAGGTTCTCTGGGGCCAACGTCCTGACTTTC. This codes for CSARFSGANVLTF.

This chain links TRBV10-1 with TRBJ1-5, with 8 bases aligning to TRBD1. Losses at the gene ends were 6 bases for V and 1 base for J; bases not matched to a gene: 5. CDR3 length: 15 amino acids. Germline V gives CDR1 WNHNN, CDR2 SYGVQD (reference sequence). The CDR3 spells CASSKDRESNQPQHF. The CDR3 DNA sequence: TGCGCCAGCAGCAAGGACAGGGAAAGCAATCAGCCCCAGCATTTT.

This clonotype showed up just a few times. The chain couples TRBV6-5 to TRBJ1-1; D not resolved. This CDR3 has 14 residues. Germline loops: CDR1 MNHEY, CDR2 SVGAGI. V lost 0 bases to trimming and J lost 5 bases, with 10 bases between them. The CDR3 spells CASSYSGRWTEAFF. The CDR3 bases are TGTGCCAGCAGTTACTCTGGCCGGTGGACTGAAGCTTTCTTT.

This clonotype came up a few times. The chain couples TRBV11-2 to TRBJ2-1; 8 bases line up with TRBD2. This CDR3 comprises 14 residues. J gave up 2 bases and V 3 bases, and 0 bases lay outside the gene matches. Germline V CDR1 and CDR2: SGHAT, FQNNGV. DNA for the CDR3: TGTGCCAGCAGCTTGACTAGCGCCTACAATGAGCAGTTCTTC. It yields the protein CASSLTSAYNEQFF. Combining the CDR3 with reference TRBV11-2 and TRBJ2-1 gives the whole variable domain EAGVAQSPRYKIIEKRQSVAFWCNPISGHATLYWYQQILGQGPKLLIQFQNNGVVDDSQLPKDRFSAERLKGVDSTLKIQPAKLEDSAVYLCASSLTSAYNEQFFGPGTRLTVL.

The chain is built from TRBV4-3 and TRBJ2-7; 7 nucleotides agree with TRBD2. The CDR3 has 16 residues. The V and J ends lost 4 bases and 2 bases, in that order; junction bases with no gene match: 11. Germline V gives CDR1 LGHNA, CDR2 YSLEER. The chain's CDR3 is CASSPKDGGGAYEQYF. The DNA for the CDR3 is TGCGCCAGCAGCCCTAAAGATGGGGGGGGAGCCTACGAGCAGTACTTC.